The present TCR beta chain was sequenced within a study of shared clonotypes between healthy human individuals. Study context: For every donor, three CD4 naive, three CD4 memory, two CD8 naive and one CD8 memory plates were used.

Sorted-subset replicate PCR reactions contained roughly 200 ng DNA, corresponding to some 29,000 T cell genomes. The assay was immunoSEQ multiplex PCR, and TCRdb's table has in-frame clones only and misses some. This sample has fewer than 1.8 million clones, with approximately 98.5% found just once. Germline V gene lookup returns CDR1 WSHSY and CDR2 SAAADI. This CDR3 has 14 amino acids. V shed 8 bases and J 2 bases; nucleotides not matched to a gene: 4. Study-wide results and limits: The study found lower generation probabilities in non-shared clonotypes than in those shared by all four donors.

On this clone: Its antigen remains unknown.

Sequenced sample: naive CD4+ T cells sorted from blood. Subset in this sample: CD45RA+ positively selected. V usage is TRBV10-2 and J usage is TRBJ2-3, with 10 bases that match TRBD2. This TCR was sampled from a young man in good health. CDR3 DNA: TGCGCCAGCTTAGCGGGAGGACCCACAGATACGCAGTATTTT. Protein sequence: CASLAGGPTDTQYF.